Given below is one T cell receptor beta chain in context. Trimming removed 1 base from V and 0 bases from J, with 13 bases in between. In germline, CDR1 is SEHNR, CDR2 FQNEAQ (reference sequence). This CDR3 comprises 17 residues. The data were taken from a study of shared clonotypes between healthy human individuals. Data came from immunoSEQ multiplex PCR; TCRdb stores just in-frame clones and leaves some out. Of about 1.4 million clones in the sample, roughly 95% were seen once. The rearrangement joins TRBV7-9 to TRBJ1-3; D is ambiguous. Specimen: naive CD4+ T cells sorted from blood. Regarding subset: CD45RA+ positively selected. The TCR comes from a man aged 25 to 45 in good health. CDR3 sequence: CASSLDNLFFSGNTIYF. DNA of the CDR3: TGTGCCAGCAGCTTAGACAACCTCTTCTTCTCTGGAAACACCATATATTTT.